The rows below give T cell receptor beta chains drawn from one sample of a study of cytomegalovirus exposure and HLA in healthy donors. Repertoires were generated with immunoSEQ multiplex PCR, while TCRdb's copy carries only in-frame clones and drops some. The repertoire consists of over 200,000 clones, with about 92% occurring once and the leading ten covering 3.1%. Input material: PBMCs. The receptors come from a woman in her twenties or thirties in good health and CMV-seronegative. Each CDR3 is given with its conserved first and last residue. The D gene is left open where the match is weak. Not all rows give a size; the values are once, few, many and, for expanded clones, a class.

D gene,V gene,clone size,J gene,CDR3 DNA,CDR3 protein
NA,TRBV5-1,NA,TRBJ2-1,TGCGCCAGCAGCTTAACAGGGTTGAACGATGAGCAGTTCTTC,CASSLTGLNDEQFF
NA,TRBV6-5,NA,TRBJ2-1,TGTGCCAGCAGTTATAACAATGAGCAGTTCTTC,CASSYNNEQFF
TRBD1,TRBV28,NA,TRBJ1-1,TGTGCCAGCAGCAATTCTCCAGGGGGCAGAAACACTGAAGCTTTCTTT,CASSNSPGGRNTEAFF
TRBD1,TRBV5-6,NA,TRBJ2-1,TGTGCCAGCAGCTCTTACCCGGGACAGCTATACAATGAGCAGTTCTTC,CASSSYPGQLYNEQFF
NA,TRBV5-1,NA,TRBJ1-4,TGCGCCAGCAGCCGGGACACTAATGAAAAACTGTTTTTT,CASSRDTNEKLFF
TRBD2,TRBV11-3,once,TRBJ2-7,TGTGCCAGCAGCTTAGCCGGCGGGAGCTACGAGCAGTACTTC,CASSLAGGSYEQYF
NA,TRBV13,NA,TRBJ1-1,TGTGCCAGCAGCGTCCAGGGGAGGCGGGATGAAGCTTTCTTT,CASSVQGRRDEAFF
TRBD2,TRBV27,NA,TRBJ2-1,TGTGCCAGCATGCCTCTAGCGGACTCTACCGCTGAGCAGTTCTTC,CASMPLADSTAEQFF
NA,TRBV4-1,few,TRBJ2-1,TGCGCCAGCAGCCATACACAGGAGGCCAATGAGCAGTTCTTC,CASSHTQEANEQFF
NA,TRBV7-9,once,TRBJ2-7,TGTGCCAGCAGCGTGGACAGTCTGTCCTACGAGCAGTACTTC,CASSVDSLSYEQYF
NA,TRBV5-6,NA,TRBJ2-5,TGTGCCAGCAGCTTGTTGGGGGAAGAGACCCAGTACTTC,CASSLLGEETQYF
NA,TRBV28,NA,TRBJ2-3,TGTGCCAGCAGCCTTACGGTGCAGGGGACAGATACGCAGTATTTT,CASSLTVQGTDTQYF
NA,TRBV6-5,NA,TRBJ2-7,TGTGCCAGCAGTTACTCGAGAACCTACGAGCAGTACTTC,CASSYSRTYEQYF
TRBD2,TRBV7-9,NA,TRBJ2-1,TGTGCCAGCAGCTCGGGACTAGCTTTTGAGCTTAGCTCCTACAATGAGCAGTTCTTC,CASSSGLAFELSSYNEQFF
NA,TRBV28,NA,TRBJ2-3,TGTGCCAGCAGTTTTGGCAGAGCAAGTGGCACAGATACGCAGTATTTT,CASSFGRASGTDTQYF
TRBD2,TRBV14,NA,TRBJ2-4,TGTGCCAGCAGCCAAGTAGATAGCGGGAGGGTTGGAGCGGACATTCAGTACTTC,CASSQVDSGRVGADIQYF
NA,TRBV4-3,NA,TRBJ1-2,TGCGCCAGCAGCCAAGAAGCCGGCTATGGCTACACCTTC,CASSQEAGYGYTF
NA,TRBV4-2,NA,TRBJ2-7,TGTGCCAGCAGCCAAGATCGCGGGTACGAGCAGTACTTC,CASSQDRGYEQYF
TRBD1,TRBV7-2,NA,TRBJ2-5,TGTGCCAGCGCTAGGGACCAGACAGGGGAGACCCAGTACTTC,CASARDQTGETQYF
NA,TRBV5-1,NA,TRBJ2-3,TGCGCCAGCAGCCGGGCGGGTACAGGGCGCACAGATACGCAGTATTTT,CASSRAGTGRTDTQYF